This T cell receptor (beta chain) was recovered during a study of T cells after yellow fever vaccination. General study results and limits: Subsequent booster samples again held most clones from primary vaccination (96% CD4, approximately 85% CD8). Secondary responses were weaker yet peaked faster, day 5 versus 15.

Each CDR3 protein is one row after TCRdb ran MiXCR on the 5' RACE reads. The sample consists of 300,000 to 350,000 distinct CDR3 sequences, approximately 4.5% of them appearing once. Trimming cost V 4 bases and J 2 bases; bases outside gene matches: 12. The CDR3 is 18 residues long. Germline CDR1 SEHNR, CDR2 FQNEAQ (reference sequence). This clonotype was counted at least ten times. Its specificity is not known. The specimen comprised PBMCs, sampled 15 days after the yellow fever booster vaccination. The TCR comes from a man aged 18 to 30 who received the YFV17D yellow fever vaccine. The chain links TRBV7-9 to TRBJ2-5, with 11 nucleotides matching TRBD2. The DNA of the CDR3 is TGTGCCAGCAGCTCCTCCCAACTGACTAGCGGGGCGCAAGAGACCCAGTACTTC. This gives the protein CASSSSQLTSGAQETQYF.